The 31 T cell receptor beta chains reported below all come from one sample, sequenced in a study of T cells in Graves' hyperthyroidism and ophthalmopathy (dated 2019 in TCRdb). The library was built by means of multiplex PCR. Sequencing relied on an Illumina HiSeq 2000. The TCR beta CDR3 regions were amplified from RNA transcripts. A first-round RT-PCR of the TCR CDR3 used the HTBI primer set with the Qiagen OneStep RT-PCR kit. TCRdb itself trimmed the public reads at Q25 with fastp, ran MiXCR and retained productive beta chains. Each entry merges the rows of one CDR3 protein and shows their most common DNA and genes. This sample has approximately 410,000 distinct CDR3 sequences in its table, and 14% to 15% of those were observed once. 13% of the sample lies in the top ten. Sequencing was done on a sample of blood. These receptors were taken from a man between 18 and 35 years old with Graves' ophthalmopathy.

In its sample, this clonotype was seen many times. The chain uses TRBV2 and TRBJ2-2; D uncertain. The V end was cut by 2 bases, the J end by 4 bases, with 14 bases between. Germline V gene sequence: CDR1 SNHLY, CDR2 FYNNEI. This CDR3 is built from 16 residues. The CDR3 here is CASSEHPIRATGELFF. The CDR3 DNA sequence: TGTGCCAGCAGTGAACACCCCATTCGAGCCACCGGGGAGCTGTTTTTT.

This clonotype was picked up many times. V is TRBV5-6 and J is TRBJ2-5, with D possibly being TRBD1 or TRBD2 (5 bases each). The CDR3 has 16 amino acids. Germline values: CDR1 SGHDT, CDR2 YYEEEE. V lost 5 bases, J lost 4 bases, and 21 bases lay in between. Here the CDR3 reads CASRSRGGLAGETQYF. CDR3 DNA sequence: TGTGCCAGCAGATCGAGGGGCGGCCTGGCAGGAGAGACCCAGTACTTC.

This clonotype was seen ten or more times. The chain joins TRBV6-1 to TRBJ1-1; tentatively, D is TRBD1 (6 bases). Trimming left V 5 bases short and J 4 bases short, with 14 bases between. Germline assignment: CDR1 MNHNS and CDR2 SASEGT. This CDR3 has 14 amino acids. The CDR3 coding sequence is TGTGCCAGCAGTTTTACAGGACAGAGCACTGAAGCTTTCTTT. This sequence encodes CASSFTGQSTEAFF.

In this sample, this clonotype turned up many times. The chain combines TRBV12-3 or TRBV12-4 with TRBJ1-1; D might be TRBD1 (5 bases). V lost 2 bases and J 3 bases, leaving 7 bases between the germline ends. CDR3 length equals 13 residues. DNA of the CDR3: TGTGCCAGCAGTTTAACAGGAGACACTGAAGCTTTCTTT. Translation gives CASSLTGDTEAFF.

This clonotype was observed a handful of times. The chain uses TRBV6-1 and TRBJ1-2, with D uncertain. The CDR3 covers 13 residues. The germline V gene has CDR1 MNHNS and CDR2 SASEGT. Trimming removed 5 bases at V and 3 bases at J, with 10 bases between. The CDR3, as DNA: TGTGCCAGCAGTTTCGCCCTGGACTATGGCTACACCTTC. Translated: CASSFALDYGYTF.

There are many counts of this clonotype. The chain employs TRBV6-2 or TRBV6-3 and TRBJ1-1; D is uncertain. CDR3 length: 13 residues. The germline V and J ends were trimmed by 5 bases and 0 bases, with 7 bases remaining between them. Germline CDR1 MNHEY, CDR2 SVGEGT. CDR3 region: CASSLFMNTEAFF. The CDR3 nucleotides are TGTGCCAGCAGTCTATTCATGAACACTGAAGCTTTCTTT.

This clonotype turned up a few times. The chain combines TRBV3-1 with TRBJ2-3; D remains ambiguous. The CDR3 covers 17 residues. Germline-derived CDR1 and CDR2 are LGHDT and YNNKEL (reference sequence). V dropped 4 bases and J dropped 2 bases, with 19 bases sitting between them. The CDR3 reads CASSLSSSFPNTDTQYF. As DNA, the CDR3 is TGTGCCAGCAGCCTCTCCTCTAGTTTCCCAAACACAGATACGCAGTATTTT.

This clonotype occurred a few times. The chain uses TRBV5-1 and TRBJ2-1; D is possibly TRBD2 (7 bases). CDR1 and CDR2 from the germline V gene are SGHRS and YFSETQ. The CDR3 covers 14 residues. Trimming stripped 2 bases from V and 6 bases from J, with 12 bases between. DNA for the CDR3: TGCGCCAGCAGCTTTGGGGAGGGGGTCAATGAGCAGTTCTTC. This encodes CASSFGEGVNEQFF.

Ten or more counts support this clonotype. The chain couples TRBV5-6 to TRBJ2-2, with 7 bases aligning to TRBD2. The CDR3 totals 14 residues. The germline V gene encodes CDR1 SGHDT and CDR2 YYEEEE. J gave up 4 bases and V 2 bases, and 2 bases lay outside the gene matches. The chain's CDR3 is CASSFPGGTGELFF. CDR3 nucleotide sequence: TGTGCCAGCAGCTTTCCGGGAGGCACCGGGGAGCTGTTTTTT.

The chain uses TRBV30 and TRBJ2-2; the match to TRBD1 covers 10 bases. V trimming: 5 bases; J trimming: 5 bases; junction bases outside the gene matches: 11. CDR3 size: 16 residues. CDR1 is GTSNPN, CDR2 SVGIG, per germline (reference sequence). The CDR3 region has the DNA TGTGCCTGGGCTTTAGCGGGGACAGGGGAGACCGGGGAGCTGTTTTTT. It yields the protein CAWALAGTGETGELFF.

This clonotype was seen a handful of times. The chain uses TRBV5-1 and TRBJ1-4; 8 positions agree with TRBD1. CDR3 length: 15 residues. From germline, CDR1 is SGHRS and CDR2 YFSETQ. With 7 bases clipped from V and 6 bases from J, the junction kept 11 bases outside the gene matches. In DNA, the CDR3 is TGCGCCAGCGGTTTGATTTCAGGGGGCGATGAAAAACTGTTTTTT. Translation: CASGLISGGDEKLFF.

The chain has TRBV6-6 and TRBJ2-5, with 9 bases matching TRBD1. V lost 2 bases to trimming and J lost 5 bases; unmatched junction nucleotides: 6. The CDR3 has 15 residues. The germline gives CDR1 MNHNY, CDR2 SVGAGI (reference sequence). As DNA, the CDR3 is TGTGCCAGCAGTTACCAGGACAGGGGTGGTGAGACCCAGTACTTC. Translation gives CASSYQDRGGETQYF.

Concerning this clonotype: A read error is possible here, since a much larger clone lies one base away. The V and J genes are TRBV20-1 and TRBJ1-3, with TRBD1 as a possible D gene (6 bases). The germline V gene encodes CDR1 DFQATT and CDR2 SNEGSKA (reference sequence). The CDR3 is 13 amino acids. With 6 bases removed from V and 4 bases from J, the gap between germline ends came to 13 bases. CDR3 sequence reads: CSAEGVGGNTIYF. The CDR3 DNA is TGCAGTGCAGAGGGGGTGGGAGGAAACACCATATATTTT.

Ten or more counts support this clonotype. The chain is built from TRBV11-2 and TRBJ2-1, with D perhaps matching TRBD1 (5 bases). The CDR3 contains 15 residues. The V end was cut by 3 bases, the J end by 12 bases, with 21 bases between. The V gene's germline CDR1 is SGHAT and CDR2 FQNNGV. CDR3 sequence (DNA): TGTGCCAGCAGCTTGGGGCCTGACTCCGCATTCGGGCAGTTCTTC. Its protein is CASSLGPDSAFGQFF.

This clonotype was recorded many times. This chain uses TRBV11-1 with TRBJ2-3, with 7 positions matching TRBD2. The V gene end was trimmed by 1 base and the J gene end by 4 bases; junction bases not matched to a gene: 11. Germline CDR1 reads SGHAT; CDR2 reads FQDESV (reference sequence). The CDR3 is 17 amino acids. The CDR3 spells CASSLEGTIRNPDTQYF. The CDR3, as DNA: TGTGCCAGCAGCTTAGAGGGGACTATTCGGAACCCAGATACGCAGTATTTT.

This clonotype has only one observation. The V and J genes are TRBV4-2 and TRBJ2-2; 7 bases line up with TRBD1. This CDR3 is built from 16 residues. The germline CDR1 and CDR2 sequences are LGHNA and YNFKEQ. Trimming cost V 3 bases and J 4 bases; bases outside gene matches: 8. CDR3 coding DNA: TGTGCCAGCAGCCAGGATACAGGGGTGGCCACCGGGGAGCTGTTTTTT. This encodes CASSQDTGVATGELFF.

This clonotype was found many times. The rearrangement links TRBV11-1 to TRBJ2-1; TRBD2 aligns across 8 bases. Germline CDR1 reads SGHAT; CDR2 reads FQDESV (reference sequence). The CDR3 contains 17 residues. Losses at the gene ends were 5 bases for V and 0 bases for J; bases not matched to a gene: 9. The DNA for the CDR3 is TGTGCCAGCAGCATTATCGGGGCGGGAGGCTCCTACAATGAGCAGTTCTTC. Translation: CASSIIGAGGSYNEQFF.

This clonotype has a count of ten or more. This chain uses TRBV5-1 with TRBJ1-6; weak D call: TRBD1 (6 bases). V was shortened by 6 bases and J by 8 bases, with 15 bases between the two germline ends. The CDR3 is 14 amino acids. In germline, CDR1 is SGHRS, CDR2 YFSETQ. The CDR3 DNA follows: TGCGCCAGCAATCCCGGACAGCTTGATTCACCCCTCCACTTT. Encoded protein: CASNPGQLDSPLHF.

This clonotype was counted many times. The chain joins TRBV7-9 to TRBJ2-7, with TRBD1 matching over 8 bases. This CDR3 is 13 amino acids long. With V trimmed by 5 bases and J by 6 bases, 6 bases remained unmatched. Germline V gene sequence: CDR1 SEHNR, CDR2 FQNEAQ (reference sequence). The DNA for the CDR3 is TGTGCCAGCAGCGGGGGACAGGCAGTCGAGCAGTACTTC. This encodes CASSGGQAVEQYF.

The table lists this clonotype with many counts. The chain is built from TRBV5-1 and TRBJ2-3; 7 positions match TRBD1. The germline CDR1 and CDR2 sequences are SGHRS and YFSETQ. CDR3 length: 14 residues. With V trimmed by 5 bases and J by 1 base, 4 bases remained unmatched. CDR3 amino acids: CASRHRGGTDTQYF. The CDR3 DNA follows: TGCGCCAGCAGACACAGGGGTGGCACAGATACGCAGTATTTT.

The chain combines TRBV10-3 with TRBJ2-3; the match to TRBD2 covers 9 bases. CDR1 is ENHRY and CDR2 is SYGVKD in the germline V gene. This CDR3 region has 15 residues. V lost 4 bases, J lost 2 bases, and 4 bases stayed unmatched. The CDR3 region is CAISGLAGITDTQYF. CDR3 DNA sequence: TGTGCCATCAGTGGGCTAGCGGGGATCACAGATACGCAGTATTTT.

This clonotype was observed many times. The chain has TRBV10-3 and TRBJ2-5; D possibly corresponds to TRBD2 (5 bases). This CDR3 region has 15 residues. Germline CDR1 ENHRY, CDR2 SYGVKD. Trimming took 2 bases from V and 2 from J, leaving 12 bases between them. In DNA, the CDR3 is TGTGCCATCAGTGAGCCGATCGGGGTACAAGAGACCCAGTACTTC. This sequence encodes CAISEPIGVQETQYF.

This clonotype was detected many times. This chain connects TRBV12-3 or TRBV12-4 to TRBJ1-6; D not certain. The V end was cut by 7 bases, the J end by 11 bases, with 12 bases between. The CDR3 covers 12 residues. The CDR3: CASNRDGTPLHF. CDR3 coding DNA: TGTGCCAGCAATCGAGACGGAACACCCCTCCACTTT.

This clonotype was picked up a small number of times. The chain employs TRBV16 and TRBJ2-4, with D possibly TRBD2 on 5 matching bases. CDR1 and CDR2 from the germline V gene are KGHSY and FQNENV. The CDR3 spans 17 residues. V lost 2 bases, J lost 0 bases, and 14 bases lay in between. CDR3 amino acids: CASSQMEEALAKNIQYF. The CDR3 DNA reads TGTGCCAGCAGCCAAATGGAGGAAGCCTTAGCCAAAAACATTCAGTACTTC.

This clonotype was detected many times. The CDR3 DNA follows: TGCAGCGTGCTAGCGGGATTCACAGATACGCAGTATTTT. It specifies CSVLAGFTDTQYF. The rearrangement links TRBV29-1 to TRBJ2-3; TRBD2 agrees at 9 bases. CDR3 length equals 13 residues. V lost 6 bases to trimming and J lost 2 bases; unmatched junction nucleotides: 3. CDR1 and CDR2 from the germline V gene are SQVTM and ANQGSEA.

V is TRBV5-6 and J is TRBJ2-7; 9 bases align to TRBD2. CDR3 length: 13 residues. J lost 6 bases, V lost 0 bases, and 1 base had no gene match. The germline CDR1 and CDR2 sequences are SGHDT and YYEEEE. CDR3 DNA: TGTGCCAGCAGCTTGGTTAGCGGGAGCGAGCAGTACTTC. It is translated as CASSLVSGSEQYF.

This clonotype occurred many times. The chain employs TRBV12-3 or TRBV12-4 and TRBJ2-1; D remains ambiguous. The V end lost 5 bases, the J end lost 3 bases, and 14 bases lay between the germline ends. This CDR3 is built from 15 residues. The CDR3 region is CASSPLVGIYNEQFF. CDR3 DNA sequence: TGTGCCAGCAGTCCGCTGGTAGGGATCTACAATGAGCAGTTCTTC.

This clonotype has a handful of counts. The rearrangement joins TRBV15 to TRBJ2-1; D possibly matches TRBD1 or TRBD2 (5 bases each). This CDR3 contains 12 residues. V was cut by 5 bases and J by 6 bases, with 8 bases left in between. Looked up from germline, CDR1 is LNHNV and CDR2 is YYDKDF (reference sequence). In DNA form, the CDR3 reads TGTGCCACCAGCGAAGGGACCAATGAGCAGTTCTTC. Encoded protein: CATSEGTNEQFF.

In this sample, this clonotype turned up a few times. Here the CDR3 reads CASSQDWLSGNEQFF. The CDR3 DNA reads as TGCGCCAGCAGCCAAGATTGGTTAAGCGGCAATGAGCAGTTCTTC. The rearrangement uses TRBV4-1 and TRBJ2-1, with a possible D match to TRBD2 (5 bases). Deletions cut 0 bases from V and 6 bases from J, with 12 bases between. Germline V lookup: CDR1 MGHRA, CDR2 YSYEKL. The CDR3 loop spans 15 amino acids.

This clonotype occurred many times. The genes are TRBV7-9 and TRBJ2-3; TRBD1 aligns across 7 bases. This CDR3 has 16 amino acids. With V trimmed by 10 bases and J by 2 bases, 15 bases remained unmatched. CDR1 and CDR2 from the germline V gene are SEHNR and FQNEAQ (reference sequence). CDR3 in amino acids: CAIPLVGQATTDTQYF. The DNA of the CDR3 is TGTGCCATCCCCCTGGTCGGACAGGCGACCACAGATACGCAGTATTTT.

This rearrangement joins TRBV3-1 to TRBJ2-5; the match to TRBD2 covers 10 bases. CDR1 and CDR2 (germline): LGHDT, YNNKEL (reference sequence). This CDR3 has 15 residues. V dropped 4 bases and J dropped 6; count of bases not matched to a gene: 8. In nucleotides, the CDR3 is TGTGCCAGCAGCCGGGGAGCGGGGGGGCCGAAGACCCAGTACTTC. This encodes CASSRGAGGPKTQYF.